This T cell receptor (beta chain) was documented in a study of OX40 agonist ivuxolimab in advanced cancers. Some clones are missing from TCRdb's copy, which holds only in-frame ones; the method was immunoSEQ multiplex PCR. The sample yields just under 80,000 clones, about 89% seen once. This clone showed up just once. The receptor was derived from an adult with an advanced solid tumor such as melanoma, head and neck, liver or kidney cancer. The specimen comprised CD4+ or CD8+ T cells sorted from blood, sampled in a trial of the OX40 agonist ivuxolimab.

DNA of the CDR3: TGCGCCAGCATCCGGGGCGGTGGGGCAGGGAACACTGAAGCTTTCTTT. This encodes CASIRGGGAGNTEAFF. This rearrangement joins TRBV5-1 to TRBJ1-1; D perhaps matches TRBD1 (5 bases). CDR3 size: 16 residues. CDR1 SGHRS and CDR2 YFSETQ come from the germline V gene. The germline V and J ends were trimmed by 6 bases and 1 base, with 19 bases remaining between them.